This T cell receptor (beta chain) was profiled in a study of shared clonotypes between healthy human individuals. The data were produced by immunoSEQ multiplex PCR, yet TCRdb's version contains in-frame clones alone and is incomplete. The data contain approximately 1.5 million clones, approximately 98.5% of them singletons. V lost 1 base, J lost 7 bases, and 17 bases lay in between. The CDR3 is 16 residues long. Germline lookup yields CDR1 SGHRS and CDR2 YFSETQ. V usage is TRBV5-1 and J usage is TRBJ2-2, with D tentatively TRBD2 (5 bases). The sequenced material came from naive CD4+ T cells sorted from blood. Specified subset: CD45RA+ positively selected. The TCR comes from a man aged 25 to 40 in good health. CDR3 nucleotides: TGCGCCAGCAGCTTGATGCCAGGACTTCTGGGCGGGGAGCTGTTTTTT. This encodes CASSLMPGLLGGELFF.